This TCR beta chain was sequenced in a study of blood T cell repertoires in COVID-19. Study-level information: The samples span acute and convalescent COVID-19 from the United States, Italy and Spain. In each case, the material was cDNA or gDNA derived from T cells, B-cell-depleted T cells, or PBMCs.

As processed by the authors: Estimated nucleated cell counts came from reference gene primer amplification. Only in-frame clones appear in the TCRdb table, and some are missing; sequencing was by immunoSEQ multiplex PCR. The V and J calls and the clone size are those of that table, but D and trimming were determined from the DNA. This sample has some 72,000 clones, with 80% found just once. This CDR3 has 13 amino acids. Germline V gene data show CDR1 as SGHVS and CDR2 as FQNEAQ. V lost 1 base and J lost 5, with 9 bases in between. Seattle's cohort entered during active infection and was followed longitudinally.

V and J are TRBV7-8 and TRBJ2-7; D is possibly TRBD2 (6 bases). Sequencing used peripheral blood. This receptor was taken from a man between 50 and 59 years old with COVID-19, enrolled during active disease. The CDR3 coding sequence is TGTGCCAGCAGCTTAGTTCTAGCGAACGAGCAGTACTTC. It codes for CASSLVLANEQYF.